These 17 T cell receptor beta chains share one sample of origin, sequenced in a study of shared clonotypes between healthy human individuals. The repertoire was sequenced with immunoSEQ multiplex PCR; TCRdb's copy has only in-frame clones and lacks some. The sample carries more than 2 million clones, 95% recorded once. The sample was naive CD4+ T cells sorted from blood. Subset described: CD45RA+ positively selected. These receptors were collected from a man aged 18 to 29 in good health.

The V gene is TRBV11-2, the J gene TRBJ2-6; D uncertain. Per germline, CDR1 SGHAT and CDR2 FQNNGV. This CDR3 has 15 amino acids. V was shortened by 6 bases and J by 1 base, with 10 bases between the two germline ends. DNA for the CDR3: TGTGCCAGCAGACACATAGGGTCTGGGGCCAACGTCCTGACTTTC. Its translation is CASRHIGSGANVLTF.

A word on this clone: The same CDR3 is also encoded by other DNA sequences in this sample. The chain links TRBV27 to TRBJ1-6; TRBD1 matches at 9 bases. The junction had 4 bases not matched to a gene; V was cut back by 3 bases and J by 7 bases. This CDR3 has 15 residues. CDR1 MNHEY and CDR2 SMNVEV come from the germline V gene (reference sequence). The CDR3 loop is CASSLGTGLNSPLHF. The CDR3, as DNA: TGTGCCAGCAGTTTGGGGACAGGGCTCAATTCACCCCTCCACTTT.

On this clone: A much larger clone differs by one base, so this may be a read error. The sample has other DNA sequences that encode this CDR3 too. This chain links TRBV5-1 with TRBJ1-5; D unresolved. The V end lost 0 bases, the J end lost 1 base, and 2 bases lay between the germline ends. The CDR3 extends over 13 amino acids. Germline loops: CDR1 SGHRS, CDR2 YFSETQ. The CDR3 DNA follows: TGCGCCAGCAGCTTGGAGAGCAATCAGCCCCAGCATTTT. The encoded protein is CASSLESNQPQHF.

V gene TRBV7-2 combines with J gene TRBJ2-7, with TRBD2 matching over 10 bases. V dropped 6 bases and J dropped 5; count of bases not matched to a gene: 10. Germline loops: CDR1 SGHTA, CDR2 FQGNSA. The CDR3 sequence is 15 residues long. CDR3 DNA: TGTGCCAGCAGGCTAGCGGGAGAGCATTTCAACGAGCAGTACTTC. It is translated as CASRLAGEHFNEQYF.

V is TRBV9 and J is TRBJ1-1; D is unresolved. Germline CDR1 SGDLS, CDR2 YYNGEE. This CDR3 has 13 residues. Trimming left V 0 bases short and J 6 bases short, with 9 bases between. CDR3 coding DNA: TGTGCCAGCAGCGTAGAGGGTGGACCTGAAGCTTTCTTT. Translated, it gives CASSVEGGPEAFF. Combining the CDR3 with reference TRBV9 and TRBJ1-1 gives the whole variable domain DSGVTQTPKHLITATGQRVTLRCSPRSGDLSVYWYQQSLDQGLQFLIQYYNGEERAKGNILERFSAQQFPDLHSELNLSSLELGDSALYFCASSVEGGPEAFFGQGTRLTVV.

The V call is TRBV5-1, the J call TRBJ2-1, with 14 bases that match TRBD2. Trimming at V came to 4 bases and at J to 7 bases, leaving 7 bases not matched to a gene. Per the germline V gene, CDR1 is SGHRS and CDR2 is YFSETQ. The CDR3 extends over 16 amino acids. The CDR3, as DNA: TGCGCCAGCAGCCCACGACTAGCGGGGGGGGTTAATGAGCAGTTCTTC. Translating gives CASSPRLAGGVNEQFF.

V usage is TRBV18 and J usage is TRBJ2-5; possibly TRBD1 for D (6 bases). The CDR3 is 13 amino acids. V lost 6 bases and J lost 0, with 8 bases in between. CDR1 is KGHSH, CDR2 LQKENI, per germline. CDR3 sequence: CASSTGNQETQYF. DNA of the CDR3: TGTGCCAGCTCCACAGGGAACCAAGAGACCCAGTACTTC.

The rearrangement joins TRBV5-4 to TRBJ1-2; weak D call: TRBD1 (5 bases). V was cut by 0 bases and J by 6 bases, with 9 bases left in between. CDR1 is SGHNT, CDR2 YYREEE, per germline (reference sequence). The CDR3 sequence is 13 residues long. The CDR3 DNA reads TGTGCCAGCAGCTTGGCAGGGAGGGATGGCTACACCTTC. Protein product: CASSLAGRDGYTF.

This clone was seen a single time. V gene TRBV5-4 combines with J gene TRBJ1-6; possible D gene TRBD1, 6 bases. Per germline, CDR1 SGHNT and CDR2 YYREEE (reference sequence). With 7 bases removed from V and 8 bases from J, the gap between germline ends came to 13 bases. The CDR3 consists of 13 residues. The chain's CDR3 is CASHREVDSPLHF. The DNA for the CDR3 is TGTGCCAGCCACAGGGAAGTCGATTCACCCCTCCACTTT.

The chain carries TRBV4-1 and TRBJ2-7; 7 nucleotides match TRBD1. Germline-derived CDR1 and CDR2 are MGHRA and YSYEKL. V shed 4 bases, J shed 4 bases, and the junction held 7 bases outside the gene matches. This CDR3 is 14 amino acids long. CDR3 in DNA: TGCGCCAGCAGCCCGACGGGACAGCCATACGAGCAGTACTTC. Protein product: CASSPTGQPYEQYF.

This chain uses TRBV18 with TRBJ1-2; 9 nucleotides match TRBD1. The CDR3 has 15 residues. The germline CDR1 and CDR2 sequences are KGHSH and LQKENI. V lost 2 bases to trimming and J lost 5 bases; unmatched junction nucleotides: 6. The CDR3 nucleotides are TGTGCCAGCTCACCAAGCGGGGACAGGGTTTATGGCTACACCTTC. As protein: CASSPSGDRVYGYTF.

V usage is TRBV7-2 and J usage is TRBJ2-2, with D perhaps TRBD1 (6 bases). Between the trimmed V and J ends, which lost 3 bases and 0 bases, there was a span of 11 bases. The germline V gene has CDR1 SGHTA and CDR2 FQGNSA. The CDR3 consists of 16 residues. The CDR3 spells CASSFSGATNTGELFF. The CDR3 bases are TGTGCCAGCAGCTTCTCAGGGGCGACGAACACCGGGGAGCTGTTTTTT. Full variable domain (outside the CDR3, taken from reference TRBV7-2 and TRBJ2-2): GAGVSQSPSNKVTEKGKDVELRCDPISGHTALYWYRQSLGQGLEFLIYFQGNSAPDKSGLPSDRFSAERTGGSVSTLTIQRTQQEDSAVYLCASSFSGATNTGELFFGEGSRLTVL.

In the case of this clone: Other nucleotide sequences in the sample specify the same CDR3. The rearrangement links TRBV5-1 to TRBJ1-1; D is unresolved. Germline loops: CDR1 SGHRS, CDR2 YFSETQ. V dropped 1 base and J dropped 0 bases, with 4 bases sitting between them. The CDR3 sequence is 13 residues long. The CDR3 sequence: CASSLSVNTEAFF. The CDR3, as DNA: TGCGCCAGCAGCTTGTCAGTGAACACTGAAGCTTTCTTT.

This sequence joins TRBV6-1 and TRBJ2-7; D possibly uses TRBD1 or TRBD2 (5 bases each). Germline loops: CDR1 MNHNS, CDR2 SASEGT. Deletions cut 7 bases from V and 6 bases from J, with 22 bases between. This CDR3 spans 15 amino acids. This chain's CDR3 is CASIGTPYGSAEQYF. CDR3 sequence (DNA): TGTGCCAGCATTGGGACCCCATATGGTTCAGCCGAGCAGTACTTC.

The chain couples TRBV4-1 to TRBJ2-7; 12 bases line up with TRBD1. Germline CDR1 MGHRA, CDR2 YSYEKL. This CDR3 comprises 15 residues. After removal of 4 bases from V and 7 bases from J, the junction contained 8 bases not matched to a gene. The CDR3 spells CASSPPGQGAQEQYF. The CDR3 bases are TGCGCCAGCAGCCCCCCGGGACAGGGGGCACAGGAGCAGTACTTC.

The rearrangement uses TRBV7-8 and TRBJ1-5; D may be TRBD1 (5 bases). The CDR3 consists of 14 residues. Germline V gives CDR1 SGHVS, CDR2 FQNEAQ. The germline V and J ends were trimmed by 1 base and 5 bases, with 9 bases remaining between them. CDR3 amino acids: CASSLVSGDQPQHF. The CDR3 coding sequence is TGTGCCAGCAGCTTAGTGTCGGGGGATCAGCCCCAGCATTTT.

The chain links TRBV9 to TRBJ1-5, with D perhaps TRBD1 (5 bases). The CDR3 is made up of 17 amino acids. Germline loops: CDR1 SGDLS, CDR2 YYNGEE. Trimming removed 2 bases at V and 5 bases at J, with 20 bases between. CDR3 loop: CASSVWLTRGRHQPQHF. The CDR3 coding sequence is TGTGCCAGCAGCGTGTGGCTAACGAGGGGAAGGCATCAGCCCCAGCATTTT.